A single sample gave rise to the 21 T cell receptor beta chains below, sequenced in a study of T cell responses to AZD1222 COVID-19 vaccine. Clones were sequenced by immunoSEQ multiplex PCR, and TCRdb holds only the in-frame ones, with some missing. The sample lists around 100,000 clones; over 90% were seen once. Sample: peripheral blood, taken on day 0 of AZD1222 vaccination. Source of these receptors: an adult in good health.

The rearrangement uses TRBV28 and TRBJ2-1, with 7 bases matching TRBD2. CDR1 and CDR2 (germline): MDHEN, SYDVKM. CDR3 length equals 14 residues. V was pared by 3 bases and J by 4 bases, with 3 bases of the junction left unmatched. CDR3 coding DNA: TGTGCCAGCAGTTTTGAGGGAGGGTACAATGAGCAGTTCTTC. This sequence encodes CASSFEGGYNEQFF.

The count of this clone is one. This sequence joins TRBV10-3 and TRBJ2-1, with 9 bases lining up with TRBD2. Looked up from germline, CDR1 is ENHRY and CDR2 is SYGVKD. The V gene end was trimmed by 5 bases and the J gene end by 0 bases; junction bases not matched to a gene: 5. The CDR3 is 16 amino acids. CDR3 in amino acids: CAISPSSGSSYNEQFF. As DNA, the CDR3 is TGTGCCATCAGTCCCAGTAGCGGGAGCTCCTACAATGAGCAGTTCTTC.

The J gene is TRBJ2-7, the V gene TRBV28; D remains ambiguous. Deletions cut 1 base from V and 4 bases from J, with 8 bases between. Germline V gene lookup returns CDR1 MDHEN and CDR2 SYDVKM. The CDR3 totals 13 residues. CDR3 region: CASSLLAGYEQYF. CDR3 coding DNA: TGTGCCAGCAGTTTATTAGCTGGATACGAGCAGTACTTC.

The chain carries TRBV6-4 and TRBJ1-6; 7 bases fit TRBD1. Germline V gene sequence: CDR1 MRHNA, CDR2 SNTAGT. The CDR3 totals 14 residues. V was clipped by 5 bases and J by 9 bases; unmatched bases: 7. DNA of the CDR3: TGTGCCAGCAGTCTAGACAGGGAGGTTTCACCCCTCCACTTT. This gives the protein CASSLDREVSPLHF.

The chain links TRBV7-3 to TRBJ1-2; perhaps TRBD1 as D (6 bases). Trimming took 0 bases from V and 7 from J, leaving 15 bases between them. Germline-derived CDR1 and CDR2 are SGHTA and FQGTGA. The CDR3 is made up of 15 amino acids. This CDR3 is CASSLTPRGGSGYTF. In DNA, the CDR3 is TGTGCCAGCAGCTTAACCCCTCGAGGGGGAAGTGGCTACACCTTC.

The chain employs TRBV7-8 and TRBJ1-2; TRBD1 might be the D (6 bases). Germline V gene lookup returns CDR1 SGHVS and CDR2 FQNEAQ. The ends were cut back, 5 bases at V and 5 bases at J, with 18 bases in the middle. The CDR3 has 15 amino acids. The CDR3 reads CASSTVLDSLYGYTF. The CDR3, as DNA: TGTGCCAGCAGCACCGTCCTGGACAGTCTTTATGGCTACACCTTC.

The CDR3 loop is CATTPRNPGELFF. The CDR3 region has the DNA TGCGCCACCACCCCACGGAATCCCGGGGAGCTGTTTTTT. The chain employs TRBV23-1 and TRBJ2-2; D remains unclear. TRBV23-1 has ORF status, its function being uncertain. V was pared by 10 bases and J by 6 bases, with 15 bases between. This CDR3 has 13 amino acids.

The CDR3 loop is CASSFNDYGYTF. CDR3 nucleotide sequence: TGTGCCAGCAGTTTCAATGACTATGGCTACACCTTC. The gene calls are TRBV28 and TRBJ1-2; D unclear. The V end was cut by 3 bases, the J end by 3 bases, with 5 bases between. The CDR3 extends over 12 amino acids. CDR1 MDHEN and CDR2 SYDVKM come from the germline V gene.

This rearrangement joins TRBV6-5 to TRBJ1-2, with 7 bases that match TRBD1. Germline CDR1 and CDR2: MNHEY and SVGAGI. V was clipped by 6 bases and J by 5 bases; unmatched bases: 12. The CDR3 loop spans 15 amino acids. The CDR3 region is CASSPTGTDKYGYTF. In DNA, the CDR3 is TGTGCCAGCAGCCCGACCGGGACAGATAAATATGGCTACACCTTC.

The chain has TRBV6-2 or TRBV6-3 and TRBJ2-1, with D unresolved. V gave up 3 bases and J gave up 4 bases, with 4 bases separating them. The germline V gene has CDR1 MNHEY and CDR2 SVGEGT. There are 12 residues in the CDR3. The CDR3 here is CASSYSYNEQFF. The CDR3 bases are TGTGCCAGCAGTTATAGTTACAATGAGCAGTTCTTC.

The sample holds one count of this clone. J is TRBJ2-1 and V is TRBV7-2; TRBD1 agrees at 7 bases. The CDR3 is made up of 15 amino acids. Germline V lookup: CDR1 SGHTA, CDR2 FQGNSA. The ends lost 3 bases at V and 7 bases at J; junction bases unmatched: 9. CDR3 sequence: CASSFGRTGGNEQFF. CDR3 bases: TGTGCCAGCAGCTTTGGTAGGACAGGTGGGAATGAGCAGTTCTTC.

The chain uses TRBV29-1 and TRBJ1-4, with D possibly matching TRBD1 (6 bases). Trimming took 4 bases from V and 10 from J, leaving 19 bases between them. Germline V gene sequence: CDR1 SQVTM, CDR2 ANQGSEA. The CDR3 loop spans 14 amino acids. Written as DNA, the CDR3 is TGCAGCGTTGTCCTACAGGGTGACGGCAGAAAACTGTTTTTT. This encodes CSVVLQGDGRKLFF.

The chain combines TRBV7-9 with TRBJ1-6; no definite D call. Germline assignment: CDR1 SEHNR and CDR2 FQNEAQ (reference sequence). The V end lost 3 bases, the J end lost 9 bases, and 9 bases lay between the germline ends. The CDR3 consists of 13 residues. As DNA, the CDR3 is TGTGCCAGCAGCTTGAGGGTGGGTTCACCCCTCCACTTT. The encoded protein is CASSLRVGSPLHF.

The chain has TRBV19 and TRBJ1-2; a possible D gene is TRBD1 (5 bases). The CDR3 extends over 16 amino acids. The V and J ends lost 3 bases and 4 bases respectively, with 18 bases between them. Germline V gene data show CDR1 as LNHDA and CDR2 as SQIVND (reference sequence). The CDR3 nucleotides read TGTGCCAGTAGTATTTCAGGGAGCTACGCTTCCTATGGCTACACCTTC. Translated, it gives CASSISGSYASYGYTF.

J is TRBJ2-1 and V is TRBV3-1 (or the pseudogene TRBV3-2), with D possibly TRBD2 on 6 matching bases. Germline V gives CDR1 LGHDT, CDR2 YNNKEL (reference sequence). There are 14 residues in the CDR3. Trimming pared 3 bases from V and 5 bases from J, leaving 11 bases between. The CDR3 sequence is CASSQGGYHNEQFF. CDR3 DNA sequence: TGTGCCAGCAGCCAGGGGGGATACCACAATGAGCAGTTCTTC.

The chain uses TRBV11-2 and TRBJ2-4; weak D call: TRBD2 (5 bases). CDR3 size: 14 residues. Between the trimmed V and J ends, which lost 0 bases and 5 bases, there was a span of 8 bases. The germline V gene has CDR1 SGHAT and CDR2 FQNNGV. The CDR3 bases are TGTGCCAGCAGCTTAGAGAGGGCGGAAAACATTCAGTACTTC. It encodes CASSLERAENIQYF.

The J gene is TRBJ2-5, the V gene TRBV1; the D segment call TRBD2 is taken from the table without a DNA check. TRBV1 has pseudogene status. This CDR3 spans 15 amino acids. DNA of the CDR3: TGCACCAGCAGCCACACGCGGGTCCAAAAAGAGACCCAGTACTTC. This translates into CTSSHTRVQKETQYF.

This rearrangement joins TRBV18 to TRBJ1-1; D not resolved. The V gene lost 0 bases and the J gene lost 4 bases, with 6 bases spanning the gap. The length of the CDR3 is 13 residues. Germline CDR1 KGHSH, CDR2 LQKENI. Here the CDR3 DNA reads TGTGCCAGCTCACCACCGGAGAGCACTGAAGCTTTCTTT. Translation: CASSPPESTEAFF. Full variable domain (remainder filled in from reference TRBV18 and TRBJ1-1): NAGVMQNPRHLVRRRGQEARLRCSPMKGHSHVYWYRQLPEEGLKFMVYLQKENIIDESGMPKERFSAEFPKEGPSILRIQQVVRGDSAAYFCASSPPESTEAFFGQGTRLTVV.

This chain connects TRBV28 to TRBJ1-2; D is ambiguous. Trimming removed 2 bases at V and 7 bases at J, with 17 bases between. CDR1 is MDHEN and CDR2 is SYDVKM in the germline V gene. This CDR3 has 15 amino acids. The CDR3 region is CASSLRLAHRGGYTF. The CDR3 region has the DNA TGTGCCAGCAGTTTAAGGTTGGCCCACCGGGGTGGCTACACCTTC.

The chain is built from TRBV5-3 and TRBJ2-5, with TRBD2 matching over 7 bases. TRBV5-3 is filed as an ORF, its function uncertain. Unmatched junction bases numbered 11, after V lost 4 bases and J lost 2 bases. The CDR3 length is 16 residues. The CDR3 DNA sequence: TGTGCCAGAAGCAGCGGGACTTCAGGCTCACAAGAGACCCAGTACTTC. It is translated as CARSSGTSGSQETQYF.

This CDR3 reads CASSDSTWTGANVLTF. In nucleotides, the CDR3 is TGTGCCAGCAGTGACTCGACGTGGACTGGGGCCAACGTCCTGACTTTC. The chain combines TRBV6-4 with TRBJ2-6; the D is unclear. CDR1 MRHNA and CDR2 SNTAGT come from the germline V gene. The CDR3 is 16 amino acids. V was shortened by 0 bases and J by 2 bases, with 8 bases between the two germline ends.